These 31 T cell receptor beta chains share one sample of origin, sequenced in a study of T cells in Graves' hyperthyroidism and ophthalmopathy. What was amplified from RNA transcripts were TCR beta CDR3 regions. Using the HTBI primer set, a first-round RT-PCR was run on the TCR CDR3. TCRdb processed the multiplex PCR reads anew with MiXCR; each CDR3 protein has one entry. The sample shows around 300,000 distinct CDR3 sequences, around 13% of them seen only once. The specimen was blood. Receptors originate from a woman in her forties with Graves' hyperthyroidism.

The rearrangement joins TRBV3-1 to TRBJ2-1, with D perhaps matching TRBD2 (6 bases). Germline V gives CDR1 LGHDT, CDR2 YNNKEL (reference sequence). V dropped 4 bases and J dropped 6 bases, with 22 bases sitting between them. The CDR3 covers 17 residues. The chain's CDR3 is CASSLIQGSGNFNEQFF. Here the CDR3 DNA reads TGTGCCAGCAGCCTGATCCAAGGTAGCGGAAACTTCAATGAGCAGTTCTTC.

This clonotype was found many times. The chain uses TRBV20-1 and TRBJ2-7; no firm D call. V shed 4 bases and J shed 2 bases, with 15 bases lying between them. The CDR3 has 14 amino acids. The germline V gene has CDR1 DFQATT and CDR2 SNEGSKA (reference sequence). The CDR3 loop reads CSAINQPTPYEQYF. The CDR3 nucleotides are TGCAGTGCTATTAACCAGCCGACCCCCTACGAGCAGTACTTC.

This clonotype was seen repeatedly, ten times or more. The chain links TRBV11-2 to TRBJ1-1; perhaps TRBD1 as D (5 bases). V was shortened by 5 bases and J by 5 bases, with 18 bases between the two germline ends. This CDR3 is built from 15 residues. Germline CDR1 is SGHAT and CDR2 is FQNNGV. CDR3 DNA: TGTGCCAGCAGCCGCCTCAGGGTATCTGGGACTGAAGCTTTCTTT. Protein sequence: CASSRLRVSGTEAFF. Based on the CDR3 plus reference TRBV11-2 and TRBJ1-1, the full variable domain is EAGVAQSPRYKIIEKRQSVAFWCNPISGHATLYWYQQILGQGPKLLIQFQNNGVVDDSQLPKDRFSAERLKGVDSTLKIQPAKLEDSAVYLCASSRLRVSGTEAFFGQGTRLTVV.

This clonotype was seen ten or more times. The chain joins TRBV10-3 to TRBJ2-7; maybe TRBD1 (6 bases). Germline-derived CDR1 and CDR2 are ENHRY and SYGVKD. The CDR3 sequence is 12 residues long. The V end lost 10 bases, the J end lost 2 bases, and 12 bases lay between the germline ends. The CDR3 nucleotides are TGTGCCACCCGGACAGATACCTACGAGCAGTACTTC. Translating gives CATRTDTYEQYF.

The chain couples TRBV2 to TRBJ2-6; D possibly corresponds to TRBD2 (6 bases). CDR1 SNHLY and CDR2 FYNNEI come from the germline V gene. Trimming took off 11 bases at V and 1 base at J, with 15 bases between the two ends. The CDR3 spans 15 residues. CDR3 bases: TGTGCCCGCGGGACCGGGGGTTCTGGGGCCAACGTCCTGACTTTC. It is translated as CARGTGGSGANVLTF.

This clonotype was observed many times. The V and J genes are TRBV3-1 and TRBJ1-2, with D possibly matching TRBD1 (5 bases). The CDR3 consists of 13 residues. Trimming took off 3 bases at V and 5 bases at J, with 10 bases between the two ends. Germline V gene sequence: CDR1 LGHDT, CDR2 YNNKEL (reference sequence). CDR3 amino acids: CASSQGGWYGYTF. CDR3 bases: TGTGCCAGCAGCCAGGGGGGTTGGTATGGCTACACCTTC.

This clonotype was counted many times. This sequence joins TRBV28 and TRBJ1-2, with D maybe TRBD1 (6 bases). Trimming took off 3 bases at V and 4 bases at J, with 12 bases between the two ends. This CDR3 region has 14 residues. The germline CDR1 and CDR2 sequences are MDHEN and SYDVKM. The CDR3 DNA reads as TGTGCCAGCAGTTTGGGGGGGCAGTTCTATGGCTACACCTTC. Protein sequence: CASSLGGQFYGYTF.

V gene TRBV5-6 combines with J gene TRBJ1-3, with D perhaps TRBD1 (5 bases). V was cut by 4 bases and J by 4 bases, with 12 bases left in between. The CDR3 length is 14 residues. Germline assignment: CDR1 SGHDT and CDR2 YYEEEE. CDR3 bases: TGTGCCAGCAGCGTCGGGACGGCCGGAAACACCATATATTTT. As protein: CASSVGTAGNTIYF.

This clonotype was detected ten times or more. The chain links TRBV29-1 to TRBJ2-7; 9 bases align to TRBD1. Looked up from germline, CDR1 is SQVTM and CDR2 is ANQGSEA. V shed 5 bases, J shed 9 bases, and the junction held 11 bases outside the gene matches. The CDR3 covers 13 residues. The CDR3 loop reads CSVTRQGDVGQYF. The DNA for the CDR3 is TGCAGCGTTACCCGACAGGGGGATGTCGGGCAGTACTTC.

This clonotype was seen repeatedly, ten times or more. The CDR3 loop is CAWSERTGYNSPLHF. The CDR3 DNA follows: TGTGCCTGGAGTGAAAGGACGGGCTATAATTCACCCCTCCACTTT. This chain links TRBV30 with TRBJ1-6; D gene uncertain. The CDR3 length is 15 residues. Germline CDR1 and CDR2: GTSNPN and SVGIG (reference sequence). Trimming stripped 1 base from V and 3 bases from J, with 10 bases between.

A word on this clonotype: One base away lies a much larger clone, so this may be a sequencing read error. This chain links TRBV28 with TRBJ2-5, with D maybe TRBD1 (5 bases). The CDR3 has 13 residues. CDR1 and CDR2 from the germline V gene are MDHEN and SYDVKM. V lost 10 bases, J lost 5 bases, and 17 bases lay in between. The CDR3 spells CANRRQGRETQYF. CDR3 coding DNA: TGTGCCAACAGAAGGCAGGGCAGGGAGACCCAGTACTTC. The variable domain in full, completed from reference TRBV28 and TRBJ2-5, reads DVKVTQSSRYLVKRTGEKVFLECVQDMDHENMFWYRQDPGLGLRLIYFSYDVKMKEKGDIPEGYSVSREKKERFSLILESASTNQTSMYLCANRRQGRETQYFGPGTRLLVL.

This chain links TRBV5-1 with TRBJ2-1; tentatively, D is TRBD2 (6 bases). Looked up from germline, CDR1 is SGHRS and CDR2 is YFSETQ. V was clipped by 4 bases and J by 6 bases, with 20 bases between them. The CDR3 is made up of 16 amino acids. CDR3 residues: CASSPEGGSTVNEQFF. The CDR3 DNA is TGCGCCAGCAGCCCAGAGGGAGGATCGACGGTCAATGAGCAGTTCTTC.

The CDR3 loop is CASSLVGGRVTGELFF. The CDR3 DNA is TGTGCCAGCAGCTTAGTGGGGGGCAGGGTGACCGGGGAGCTGTTTTTT. The V and J genes are TRBV7-2 and TRBJ2-2, with D possibly being TRBD1 or TRBD2 (6 bases each). The V and J ends lost 1 base and 5 bases respectively, with 14 bases between them. Germline V gene lookup returns CDR1 SGHTA and CDR2 FQGNSA. This CDR3 region has 16 residues.

V gene TRBV20-1 combines with J gene TRBJ2-7, with 11 bases matching TRBD2. J lost 2 bases, V lost 5 bases, and 5 bases had no gene match. CDR1 and CDR2 (germline): DFQATT, SNEGSKA (reference sequence). The CDR3 contains 14 residues. DNA of the CDR3: TGCAGTGCTCCCCGACTAGCGGGGCCCTACGAGCAGTACTTC. Translating it yields CSAPRLAGPYEQYF.

This chain links TRBV15 with TRBJ1-1; D might be TRBD1 (5 bases). Trimming left V 1 base short and J 1 base short, with 10 bases between. The CDR3 is made up of 15 amino acids. Per the germline V gene, CDR1 is LNHNV and CDR2 is YYDKDF (reference sequence). The CDR3 protein is CATSRGRGRNTEAFF. DNA for the CDR3: TGTGCCACCAGCAGAGGCCGGGGGAGGAACACTGAAGCTTTCTTT.

This clonotype occurred many times. This chain joins TRBV10-3 and TRBJ2-7, with D perhaps TRBD1 (6 bases). In germline, CDR1 is ENHRY, CDR2 SYGVKD. Between the trimmed V and J ends, which lost 6 bases and 5 bases, there was a span of 14 bases. The CDR3 is 13 amino acids. The CDR3 sequence is CAISQGRLDEQYF. Here the CDR3 DNA reads TGTGCCATCAGCCAGGGGCGCCTCGACGAGCAGTACTTC.

Many counts were recorded for this clonotype. This chain connects TRBV3-1 to TRBJ2-1; unclear D gene. Germline V gene data show CDR1 as LGHDT and CDR2 as YNNKEL (reference sequence). The V gene lost 0 bases and the J gene lost 6 bases, with 9 bases spanning the gap. The CDR3 runs to 14 residues. CDR3: CASSQDDITNEQFF. DNA of the CDR3: TGTGCCAGCAGCCAAGACGATATCACCAATGAGCAGTTCTTC.

This clonotype has ten or more counts. The chain uses TRBV6-1 and TRBJ1-2; 10 bases agree with TRBD1. The CDR3 is 13 residues long. Germline V lookup: CDR1 MNHNS, CDR2 SASEGT. Trimming took 6 bases from V and 7 from J; bases not matched to a gene: 5. The CDR3 protein is CASSFGTGAGYTF. The CDR3 DNA follows: TGTGCCAGCAGCTTTGGGACAGGGGCTGGCTACACCTTC.

This clonotype was seen ten or more times. The genes are TRBV6-6 and TRBJ1-6, with D possibly TRBD1 on 6 matching bases. CDR1 and CDR2 (germline): MNHNY, SVGAGI (reference sequence). The V and J ends lost 0 bases and 10 bases respectively, with 16 bases between them. The CDR3 consists of 16 residues. The DNA for the CDR3 is TGTGCCAGCAGTTACTCGAGTCAGGGGTTGGGATCACCCCTCCACTTT. Translation: CASSYSSQGLGSPLHF.

This clonotype was counted many times. The chain links TRBV7-9 to TRBJ1-2, with 8 bases identical to TRBD1. CDR3 length equals 13 residues. The V segment lost 1 base and the J segment 7 bases; nucleotides outside the gene matches: 2. Germline CDR1 SEHNR, CDR2 FQNEAQ (reference sequence). CDR3 in DNA: TGTGCCAGCAGCTTAGGGACAGGGCTTGGCTACACCTTC. Protein product: CASSLGTGLGYTF.

This clonotype was seen many times. The gene calls are TRBV27 and TRBJ2-7; TRBD1 aligns across 7 bases. CDR1 and CDR2 (germline): MNHEY, SMNVEV (reference sequence). This CDR3 contains 15 residues. V gave up 5 bases and J gave up 0 bases; unmatched junction bases: 7. The CDR3 bases are TGTGCCAGCAGTCCCCTGGACAGGAACTCCTACGAGCAGTACTTC. Translating gives CASSPLDRNSYEQYF.

This clonotype was counted at least ten times. The chain links TRBV11-1 to TRBJ2-2; 9 positions agree with TRBD1. The CDR3 runs to 16 residues. The germline V gene encodes CDR1 SGHAT and CDR2 FQDESV (reference sequence). J lost 7 bases, V lost 10 bases, and 16 bases had no gene match. The CDR3 spells CATTPTGQGADGELFF. DNA for the CDR3: TGTGCCACCACCCCTACGGGACAGGGTGCTGACGGGGAGCTGTTTTTT.

This clonotype appeared many times. This chain links TRBV5-6 with TRBJ1-1, with TRBD1 matching over 9 bases. The CDR3 contains 14 residues. CDR1 SGHDT and CDR2 YYEEEE come from the germline V gene. The V gene end was trimmed by 7 bases and the J gene end by 10 bases; junction bases not matched to a gene: 14. The CDR3 coding sequence is TGTGCCAGCCCTGGACAGGGGAGGGAGTCGGGAGCTTTCTTT. This codes for CASPGQGRESGAFF.

This clonotype came up many times. The rearrangement joins TRBV7-9 to TRBJ1-5; D perhaps matches TRBD1 (6 bases). V was shortened by 4 bases and J by 5 bases, with 12 bases between the two germline ends. The CDR3 contains 14 residues. Germline V gene sequence: CDR1 SEHNR, CDR2 FQNEAQ (reference sequence). The DNA of the CDR3 is TGTGCCAGCAGCTCGCAGGGGCCCGATCAGCCCCAGCATTTT. Amino acids: CASSSQGPDQPQHF.

This clonotype was observed a few times. The J gene is TRBJ2-1, the V gene TRBV7-9; 10 bases are shared with TRBD1. The CDR3 is 15 residues long. With 1 base clipped from V and 9 bases from J, the junction kept 6 bases outside the gene matches. Germline CDR1 reads SEHNR; CDR2 reads FQNEAQ (reference sequence). CDR3 DNA sequence: TGTGCCAGCAGCTTAGAGGGACAGGGGATCGGTGAGCAGTTCTTC. This gives the protein CASSLEGQGIGEQFF.

This clonotype occurred a few times. A much larger clone sits a single nucleotide away, making a read error possible. This chain uses TRBV2 with TRBJ2-6; D gene uncertain. V was shortened by 5 bases and J by 6 bases, with 20 bases between the two germline ends. The germline gives CDR1 SNHLY, CDR2 FYNNEI. CDR3 length: 17 amino acids. CDR3 sequence reads: CASSFDRQSPEANVLTF. In nucleotides, the CDR3 is TGTGCCAGCAGTTTCGATCGACAATCACCTGAGGCCAACGTCCTGACTTTC.

This clonotype was counted a few times. A junction end diverges from the germline sequence, so it may reflect a read error. The rearrangement uses TRBV28 and TRBJ2-5; a weak D match, TRBD1 (5 bases). This CDR3 is built from 13 residues. CDR1 MDHEN and CDR2 SYDVKM come from the germline V gene. The CDR3 coding sequence is TGTGCCTGCAGTTTTCCAGGGCAAGAGACCCAGTACTTC. Protein sequence: CACSFPGQETQYF.

The table lists this clonotype with many counts. The chain is built from TRBV11-2 and TRBJ2-3; D is tentatively TRBD1 or TRBD2 (5 bases each). V lost 5 bases to trimming and J lost 4 bases, with 16 bases between them. Germline CDR1 is SGHAT and CDR2 is FQNNGV. The CDR3 loop spans 15 amino acids. The CDR3 loop is CASSPHGTESDTQYF. The CDR3 coding sequence is TGTGCCAGCAGCCCTCACGGGACGGAGTCAGATACGCAGTATTTT.

The chain has TRBV6-5 and TRBJ1-1; D is undetermined. Germline V lookup: CDR1 MNHEY, CDR2 SVGAGI. This CDR3 spans 12 amino acids. Deletions cut 4 bases from V and 10 bases from J, with 13 bases between. The CDR3 nucleotides read TGTGCCAGCAGTTCCCAGGTGTTGAGAGCTTTCTTT. Its protein is CASSSQVLRAFF.

As to this clonotype: The germline gene is not matched at one end of the junction; a read error may be the cause. The chain links TRBV15 to TRBJ1-2; no firm D call. This CDR3 has 9 amino acids. Germline loops: CDR1 LNHNV, CDR2 YYDKDF (reference sequence). The CDR3: CATSREPDF. CDR3 DNA: TGTGCCACCAGCAGAGAACCCGACTTC.

This clonotype was seen a few times. V gene TRBV10-3 combines with J gene TRBJ2-5, with TRBD1 matching 8 bases. The CDR3 is 13 amino acids. V trimming: 6 bases; J trimming: 4 bases; junction bases outside the gene matches: 4. Germline V gives CDR1 ENHRY, CDR2 SYGVKD. The CDR3 DNA follows: TGTGCCATCAGACTCGACAGGGGAGAGACCCAGTACTTC. Amino acid sequence: CAIRLDRGETQYF.